This T cell receptor beta chain was observed in a study of blood T cells in healthy people across ages. V gave up 6 bases and J gave up 0 bases, with 9 bases separating them. Germline CDR1 reads MNHEY; CDR2 reads SMNVEV (reference sequence). CDR3 length: 14 residues. Using a J-beta primer mix together with a sample-barcoded 5' primer, a second PCR was run for roughly 6 to 11 cycles. TCRdb re-analysed the 5' RACE reads in MiXCR, keeping a single row per CDR3 protein. The table has fewer than 950,000 distinct CDR3 sequences, less than 70% seen once. This sequence joins TRBV27 and TRBJ2-4, with D unclear. Input material: blood. The clonotype originates from a man aged 80 or over in good health. For the CDR3, the DNA is TGTGCCAGCAGCTACGGATTAGCCAAAAACATTCAGTACTTC. This encodes CASSYGLAKNIQYF.